This T cell receptor beta chain was obtained from a study of PD-1 blockade in classical Hodgkin lymphoma. Each and every patient relapsed after autologous stem cell transplantation, and patients got differing brentuximab vedotin exposure. With magnetic negative selection, CD4+ T cells were purified from PBMCs that had been thawed. Here immunoSEQ multiplex PCR was the method, and the copy in TCRdb shows in-frame clones only, minus some. There are about 27,000 clones in the sample; about 83% occur only once, and 2% to 2.5% lies in the top ten. Germline V gives CDR1 MDHEN, CDR2 SYDVKM. The CDR3 covers 15 residues. Trimming cost V 7 bases and J 6 bases, with 19 bases left between them.

Here the sequenced sample was CD4+ T cells from blood, taken at baseline. The receptor was isolated from a human donor with classical Hodgkin lymphoma. The chain joins TRBV28 to TRBJ1-5; no clear D gene. The CDR3, as DNA: TGTGCCAGCACCCTACCCGCTGGTGCCGGTCAGCCCCAGCATTTT. Its translation: CASTLPAGAGQPQHF. Full variable domain (rest looked up from reference TRBV28 and TRBJ1-5): DVKVTQSSRYLVKRTGEKVFLECVQDMDHENMFWYRQDPGLGLRLIYFSYDVKMKEKGDIPEGYSVSREKKERFSLILESASTNQTSMYLCASTLPAGAGQPQHFGDGTRLSIL.